This T cell receptor (beta chain) was profiled in a study of blood T cells in healthy people across ages. Study results and limitations: Age showed a roughly linear inverse relationship with TCR beta diversity per million T cells. Donors of long life had a larger count of naive CD4+ cells and greater diversity than aged donors.

V lost 0 bases to trimming and J lost 6 bases; unmatched junction nucleotides: 4. The CDR3 spans 15 residues. Germline assignment: CDR1 SGHRS and CDR2 YFSETQ. It was with a sample-barcoded 5' primer and a J-beta primer mix that a second PCR of roughly 6 to 11 cycles was run. Paired-end reads containing CDR3 totaled no fewer than 3 million for each sample. TCRdb analysed the 5' RACE reads with MiXCR anew, one entry per CDR3 protein. This repertoire shows roughly 1,700,000 distinct CDR3 sequences, approximately 30% found once; its top ten account for 7.7%. Concerning this clonotype: The antigen remains unidentified.

Specimen: blood. V is TRBV5-1 and J is TRBJ1-4; 8 positions agree with TRBD1. This clonotype was obtained from a woman aged 25 to 39 in good health. The DNA of the CDR3 is TGCGCCAGCAGCTTGGGAGGACAGGGCTATGAAAAACTGTTTTTT. It specifies CASSLGGQGYEKLFF. Full variable domain (remainder filled in from reference TRBV5-1 and TRBJ1-4): KAGVTQTPRYLIKTRGQQVTLSCSPISGHRSVSWYQQTPGQGLQFLFEYFSETQRNKGNFPGRFSGRQFSNSRSEMNVSTLELGDSALYLCASSLGGQGYEKLFFGSGTQLSVL.